The clone carrying this TCR beta chain was recorded a few times. This CDR3 contains 14 residues. Germline V gene sequence: CDR1 SQVTM, CDR2 ANQGSEA. The J segment lost 6 bases and the V segment lost 6 bases, leaving 8 bases of the junction unmatched. Together with a sample-barcoded 5' primer, a J-beta primer mix was included in a second PCR lasting roughly 6 to 12 cycles. Via MiXCR, TCRdb re-called the 5' RACE reads, giving one row per CDR3 protein. The data hold hundreds of thousands of distinct CDR3 sequences, with about 43% observed a single time. The data originate from a study of blood T cells in healthy people across ages.

Sequenced: blood. The receptor's source is a man older than 75 in good health. The chain couples TRBV29-1 to TRBJ2-1; 10 positions match TRBD1. The DNA for the CDR3 is TGCAGCGTAGACGGGACAGGGGAACGCAATGAGCAGTTCTTC. Translation: CSVDGTGERNEQFF.